The 28 T cell receptor beta chains below all came from one sample that was sequenced in a study of blood T cell repertoires in COVID-19 (TCRdb year 2020). Library generation was performed with the immunoSEQ multiplex PCR assay. The source is immuneACCESS, and TCRdb retained only in-frame sequences with V and J called. Part of the clones is not carried over; for the studies checked, unresolved V genes explain less than half of this, and the remainder is unexplained. For this sample there are 100,000 or so clones; approximately 88% appear just once. The ten largest clones capture 4% to 5.5% of the sample. Sequencing was carried out using peripheral blood. The receptors come from a human donor in a cohort sampled during active COVID-19.

This rearrangement joins TRBV9 to TRBJ2-1; TRBD2 matches 7 bases. V gave up 3 bases and J gave up 1 base; unmatched junction bases: 4. CDR3 length equals 15 residues. The germline CDR1 and CDR2 sequences are SGDLS and YYNGEE. CDR3 region: CASSASGESYNEQFF. The CDR3 bases are TGTGCCAGCAGCGCAAGCGGGGAATCCTACAATGAGCAGTTCTTC.

Only a few counts were recorded for this clone. The chain uses TRBV7-9 and TRBJ1-6; 10 positions agree with TRBD1. J lost 5 bases, V lost 1 base, and 2 bases had no gene match. CDR3 length equals 16 residues. Germline CDR1 SEHNR, CDR2 FQNEAQ (reference sequence). CDR3 in amino acids: CASSLGQGADNSPLHF. In DNA form, the CDR3 reads TGTGCCAGCAGCTTAGGACAGGGGGCAGATAATTCACCCCTCCACTTT.

V usage is TRBV4-2 and J usage is TRBJ2-7; D perhaps matches TRBD2 (5 bases). With 3 bases removed from V and 0 bases from J, the gap between germline ends came to 15 bases. The length of the CDR3 is 16 residues. CDR1 LGHNA and CDR2 YNFKEQ come from the germline V gene. This CDR3 reads CASSQRQDSASYEQYF. As DNA, the CDR3 is TGTGCCAGCAGCCAGCGCCAGGACTCCGCCTCCTACGAGCAGTACTTC.

The gene calls are TRBV4-2 and TRBJ2-5; D not resolved. There are 15 residues in the CDR3. V lost 4 bases to trimming and J lost 1 base, with 13 bases between them. CDR1 is LGHNA, CDR2 YNFKEQ, per germline. CDR3 sequence reads: CASSRESTVQETQYF. CDR3 bases: TGTGCCAGCAGCCGAGAAAGTACAGTCCAAGAGACCCAGTACTTC.

The chain links TRBV7-2 to TRBJ1-2; D call uncertain. Germline CDR1 SGHTA, CDR2 FQGNSA. There are 14 residues in the CDR3. Trimming took off 8 bases at V and 5 bases at J, with 18 bases between the two ends. The CDR3 region has the DNA TGTGCCAGCCTATTCCAAGGCGGGGATTATGGCTACACCTTC. As protein: CASLFQGGDYGYTF.

This clone showed up just a few times. The chain carries TRBV19 and TRBJ1-5, with a possible D match to TRBD1 (5 bases). Trimming took 9 bases from V and 6 from J, leaving 12 bases between them. The CDR3 length is 12 residues. The germline gives CDR1 LNHDA, CDR2 SQIVND (reference sequence). CDR3 nucleotides: TGTGCCAGCCGGGAGGGGCCTCAGCCCCAGCATTTT. Translation gives CASREGPQPQHF. Supplemented by reference TRBV19 and TRBJ1-5, the full variable domain reads DGGITQSPKYLFRKEGQNVTLSCEQNLNHDAMYWYRQDPGQGLRLIYYSQIVNDFQKGDIAEGYSVSREKKESFPLTVTSAQKNPTAFYLCASREGPQPQHFGDGTRLSIL.

The V and J genes are TRBV3-1 (or the pseudogene TRBV3-2) and TRBJ2-1, with D possibly matching TRBD2 (5 bases). The ends were cut back, 1 base at V and 7 bases at J, with 17 bases in the middle. The germline V gene has CDR1 LGHDT and CDR2 YNNKEL (reference sequence). CDR3 length: 16 amino acids. CDR3: CASSQVPLGPGNEQFF. In nucleotides, the CDR3 is TGTGCCAGCAGCCAAGTTCCCCTGGGCCCGGGGAATGAGCAGTTCTTC.

This clone was seen only a few times. CDR3 in amino acids: CASTKRTGRGTEAFF. CDR3 nucleotide sequence: TGTGCCAGCACCAAACGGACAGGGCGAGGCACTGAAGCTTTCTTT. This chain links TRBV2 with TRBJ1-1; 8 nucleotides agree with TRBD1. Germline values: CDR1 SNHLY, CDR2 FYNNEI. The CDR3 extends over 15 amino acids. J was trimmed by 4 bases and V by 7 bases; bases with no gene match: 11.

V is TRBV18 and J is TRBJ2-1; 9 positions agree with TRBD1. CDR3 length: 19 amino acids. Unmatched junction bases numbered 15, after V lost 6 bases and J lost 0 bases. CDR1 is KGHSH, CDR2 LQKENI, per germline. CDR3 residues: CASSGSGTGRTSSYNEQFF. The CDR3 nucleotides are TGTGCCAGCTCGGGGAGCGGGACAGGGCGTACGAGCTCCTACAATGAGCAGTTCTTC.

This chain links TRBV9 with TRBJ2-5, with D maybe TRBD2 (6 bases). V shed 4 bases and J shed 0 bases, with 13 bases lying between them. The CDR3 contains 15 residues. Germline-derived CDR1 and CDR2 are SGDLS and YYNGEE. The CDR3 nucleotides are TGTGCCAGCAGCAATGGCGGGACGTACCAAGAGACCCAGTACTTC. It encodes CASSNGGTYQETQYF.

V usage is TRBV10-3 and J usage is TRBJ2-7; D gene ambiguous. This CDR3 contains 14 residues. Trimming took 3 bases from V and 0 from J, leaving 9 bases between them. The germline V gene encodes CDR1 ENHRY and CDR2 SYGVKD. CDR3 loop: CAISDTRNSYEQYF. In DNA form, the CDR3 reads TGTGCCATCAGTGACACTCGCAACTCCTACGAGCAGTACTTC.

This clone has more than one count but fewer than ten. V is TRBV11-3 and J is TRBJ2-1, with 10 nucleotides matching TRBD1. Germline V gene data show CDR1 as SGHNT and CDR2 as YENEEA. This CDR3 is built from 17 residues. After removal of 4 bases from V and 9 bases from J, the junction contained 15 bases not matched to a gene. The CDR3 DNA reads as TGTGCCAGCAGCTATATCGTCCCGACAGGGGGCTTTGTTGAGCAGTTCTTC. The encoded protein is CASSYIVPTGGFVEQFF.

This rearrangement joins TRBV5-8 to TRBJ1-2; 7 nucleotides align to TRBD1. V gave up 4 bases and J gave up 2 bases; unmatched junction bases: 5. CDR1 and CDR2 (germline): SGHTS, YDEGEE. This CDR3 is built from 14 residues. The CDR3 DNA reads TGTGCCAGCAGCCTACGGACAGGAAACTATGGCTACACCTTC. It codes for CASSLRTGNYGYTF. Filled out from reference TRBV5-8 and TRBJ1-2, the complete variable domain reads EAGVTQSPTHLIKTRGQQATLRCSPISGHTSVYWYQQALGLGLQFLLWYDEGEERNRGNFPPRFSGRQFPNYSSELNVNALELEDSALYLCASSLRTGNYGYTFGSGTRLTVV.

CDR3 loop: CASRLMGQGDEQYF. CDR3 in DNA: TGTGCCAGCAGGCTTATGGGACAGGGAGACGAGCAGTACTTC. The genes are TRBV2 and TRBJ2-7; 9 bases fit TRBD1. V lost 6 bases, J lost 5 bases, and 8 bases stayed unmatched. The CDR3 contains 14 residues. Germline V gene sequence: CDR1 SNHLY, CDR2 FYNNEI.

The chain couples TRBV11-1 to TRBJ2-2, with D possibly matching TRBD1 (5 bases). Germline lookup yields CDR1 SGHAT and CDR2 FQDESV (reference sequence). Trimming pared 1 base from V and 4 bases from J, leaving 13 bases between. The CDR3 is 16 amino acids. The CDR3 bases are TGTGCCAGCAGCTTAGTATCAGGGCGCCCCACCGGGGAGCTGTTTTTT. Its protein product is CASSLVSGRPTGELFF.

The CDR3 loop reads CASSPEYGRTQYF. In DNA form, the CDR3 reads TGCGCCAGCAGCCCCGAATATGGGCGTACGCAGTATTTT. V is TRBV4-1 and J is TRBJ2-3; D gene ambiguous. Germline values: CDR1 MGHRA, CDR2 YSYEKL. The CDR3 has 13 amino acids. V was pared by 4 bases and J by 8 bases, with 13 bases between.

The rearrangement uses TRBV9 and TRBJ2-3; D is uncertain. The CDR3 sequence is 15 residues long. Germline CDR1 is SGDLS and CDR2 is YYNGEE. Trimming removed 2 bases at V and 0 bases at J, with 10 bases between. As DNA, the CDR3 is TGTGCCAGCAGCGTCAGTTATTCTAGCACAGATACGCAGTATTTT. Translation gives CASSVSYSSTDTQYF.

The chain joins TRBV10-3 to TRBJ1-4; 9 bases line up with TRBD1. From germline, CDR1 is ENHRY and CDR2 SYGVKD. This CDR3 region has 14 residues. J gave up 8 bases and V 7 bases, and 8 bases lay outside the gene matches. The CDR3 nucleotides read TGTGCCATCAACCTGACAGGGGGAAACGAAAAACTGTTTTTT. Protein sequence: CAINLTGGNEKLFF.

This rearrangement joins TRBV3-1 (or the pseudogene TRBV3-2) to TRBJ1-2, with 8 bases matching TRBD1. Germline V lookup: CDR1 LGHDT, CDR2 YNNKEL (reference sequence). Trimming at V came to 4 bases and at J to 0 bases, leaving 7 bases not matched to a gene. The CDR3 is 16 residues long. The CDR3 loop reads CASSPLTGGANYGYTF. In nucleotides, the CDR3 is TGTGCCAGCAGCCCACTTACAGGGGGAGCTAACTATGGCTACACCTTC.

The rearrangement links TRBV28 to TRBJ1-4; 7 nucleotides align to TRBD1. CDR1 MDHEN and CDR2 SYDVKM come from the germline V gene. The length of the CDR3 is 18 residues. Trimming removed 4 bases from V and 0 bases from J; junction bases left unmatched: 11. The CDR3 spells CASSSIRQGRPTNEKLFF. DNA of the CDR3: TGTGCCAGCAGTTCAATTCGACAGGGAAGACCAACTAATGAAAAACTGTTTTTT.

This sequence joins TRBV7-2 and TRBJ2-5; 12 nucleotides line up with TRBD2. Trimming cost V 1 base and J 1 base; bases outside gene matches: 7. The CDR3 totals 18 residues. Germline CDR1 SGHTA, CDR2 FQGNSA. CDR3 coding DNA: TGTGCCAGCAGCTTAGTGTCTAGCGGGGGGGCGGGCCAAGAGACCCAGTACTTC. Translated, it gives CASSLVSSGGAGQETQYF. Supplemented by reference TRBV7-2 and TRBJ2-5, the full variable domain reads GAGVSQSPSNKVTEKGKDVELRCDPISGHTALYWYRQSLGQGLEFLIYFQGNSAPDKSGLPSDRFSAERTGGSVSTLTIQRTQQEDSAVYLCASSLVSSGGAGQETQYFGPGTRLLVL.

This chain uses TRBV5-1 with TRBJ1-2; perhaps TRBD1 as D (6 bases). CDR3 length: 14 amino acids. CDR1 is SGHRS, CDR2 YFSETQ, per germline. The germline V and J ends were trimmed by 4 bases and 7 bases, with 17 bases remaining between them. CDR3 region: CASSPAGDAAGYTF. CDR3 coding DNA: TGCGCCAGCAGCCCCGCAGGGGACGCTGCTGGCTACACCTTC.

This clone has a handful of counts. The V gene is TRBV6-6, the J gene TRBJ2-7, with a tentative D call TRBD2 (7 bases). This CDR3 is 16 amino acids long. CDR1 MNHNY and CDR2 SVGAGI come from the germline V gene (reference sequence). The V gene lost 6 bases and the J gene lost 2 bases, with 20 bases spanning the gap. Here the CDR3 DNA reads TGTGCCAGCAGCCCTGCGGGCGGGGGCCTCACCTACGAGCAGTACTTC. Translated: CASSPAGGGLTYEQYF.

The chain carries TRBV18 and TRBJ2-3, with a tentative D call TRBD2 (6 bases). CDR3 length: 16 amino acids. Germline V gene sequence: CDR1 KGHSH, CDR2 LQKENI. V lost 7 bases and J 0 bases, leaving 17 bases between the germline ends. CDR3 sequence (DNA): TGTGCCAGCTTCACCACGGAGGGAAGAAGCACAGATACGCAGTATTTT. Its protein is CASFTTEGRSTDTQYF.

This chain links TRBV6-5 with TRBJ2-2, with TRBD1 matching over 10 bases. The germline CDR1 and CDR2 sequences are MNHEY and SVGAGI. The CDR3 spans 15 residues. V lost 6 bases and J lost 6; bases outside the gene matches: 7. The CDR3 DNA reads as TGTGCCAGCAGCACTGACAGGGGGCTGTCCGGGGAGCTGTTTTTT. It is translated as CASSTDRGLSGELFF.

This chain joins TRBV3-1 (or the pseudogene TRBV3-2) and TRBJ2-1; TRBD2 matches at 16 bases. Trimming at V came to 8 bases and at J to 8 bases, leaving 12 bases not matched to a gene. Germline V gene sequence: CDR1 LGHDT, CDR2 YNNKEL (reference sequence). The CDR3 runs 17 residues. CDR3 region: CASEGLAGGPGLYEQFF. The CDR3 DNA reads as TGTGCCAGCGAGGGACTAGCGGGGGGGCCAGGTCTATATGAGCAGTTCTTC.

The gene calls are TRBV28 and TRBJ1-2; 7 bases agree with TRBD1. Germline CDR1 reads MDHEN; CDR2 reads SYDVKM. The junction had 13 bases not matched to a gene; V was cut back by 6 bases and J by 6 bases. This CDR3 comprises 15 residues. The DNA of the CDR3 is TGTGCCAGCAGCGTGGCAGGGGGGAAGGGAAATGGCTACACCTTC. It codes for CASSVAGGKGNGYTF.

CDR3 sequence: CASSQITGGYSPLHF. The CDR3 nucleotides read TGTGCCAGCAGCCAGATAACAGGGGGTTATTCACCCCTCCACTTT. This chain uses TRBV14 with TRBJ1-6, with 8 bases aligning to TRBD1. Looked up from germline, CDR1 is SGHDN and CDR2 is FVKESK. CDR3 length: 15 amino acids. V dropped 3 bases and J dropped 8; count of bases not matched to a gene: 6.